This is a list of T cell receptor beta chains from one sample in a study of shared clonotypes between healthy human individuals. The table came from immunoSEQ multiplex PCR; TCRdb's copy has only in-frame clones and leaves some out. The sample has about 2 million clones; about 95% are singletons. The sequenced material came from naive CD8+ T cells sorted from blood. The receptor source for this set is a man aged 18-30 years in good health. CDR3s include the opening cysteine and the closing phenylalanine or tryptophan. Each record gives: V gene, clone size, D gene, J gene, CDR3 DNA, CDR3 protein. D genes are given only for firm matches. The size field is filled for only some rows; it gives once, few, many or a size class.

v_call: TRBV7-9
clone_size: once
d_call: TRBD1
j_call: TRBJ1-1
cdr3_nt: TGTGCCAGCAGCCGGGACAGGGAGACTGAAGCTTTCTTT
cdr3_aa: CASSRDRETEAFF

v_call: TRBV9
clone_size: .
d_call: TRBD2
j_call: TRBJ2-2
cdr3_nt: TGTGCCAGCAGCGCCACCCCCGCGGGGGGCCCCGGGGAGCTGTTTTTT
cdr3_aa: CASSATPAGGPGELFF

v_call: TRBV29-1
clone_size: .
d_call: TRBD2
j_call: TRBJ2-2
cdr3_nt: TGCAGCGTTCAAGGACTAGCGGGAGGGCGGTCCGGGGAGCTGTTTTTT
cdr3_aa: CSVQGLAGGRSGELFF

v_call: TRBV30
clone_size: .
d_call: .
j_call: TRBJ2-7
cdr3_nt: TGTGCCTGGAGCCTGACCTCCTACGAGCAGTACTTC
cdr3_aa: CAWSLTSYEQYF

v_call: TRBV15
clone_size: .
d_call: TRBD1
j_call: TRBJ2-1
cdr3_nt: TGTGCCACCAGCACCGGGACAGGGAAATACAATGAGCAGTTCTTC
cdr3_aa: CATSTGTGKYNEQFF

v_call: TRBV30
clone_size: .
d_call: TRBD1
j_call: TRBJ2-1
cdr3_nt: TGTGCCCTAGACGGAGGACAGGGGGACAATGAGCAGTTCTTC
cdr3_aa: CALDGGQGDNEQFF

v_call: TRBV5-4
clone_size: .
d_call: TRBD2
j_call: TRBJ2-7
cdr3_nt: TGTGCCAGCAGCGGCGTAGCGGGGGGTTCCTACGAGCAGTACTTC
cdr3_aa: CASSGVAGGSYEQYF

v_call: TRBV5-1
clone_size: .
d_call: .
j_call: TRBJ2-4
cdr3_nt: TGCGCCAGCAGCTTGGCCGTCGGGGAAAGGGGAAACATTCAGTACTTC
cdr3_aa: CASSLAVGERGNIQYF

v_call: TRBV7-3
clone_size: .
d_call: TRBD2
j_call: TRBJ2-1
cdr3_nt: TGTGCCAGCAGCCTAACTAGCGGGGGGGCCAGCGGCTCCTACAATGAGCAGTTCTTC
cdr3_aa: CASSLTSGGASGSYNEQFF

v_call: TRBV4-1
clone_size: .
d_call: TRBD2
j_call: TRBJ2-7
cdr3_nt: TGCGCCAGCAGCAATAGCGGGGGAGTCTACGAGCAGTACTTC
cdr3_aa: CASSNSGGVYEQYF

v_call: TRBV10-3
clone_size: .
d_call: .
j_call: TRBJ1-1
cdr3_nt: TGTGCCATCAGTGAGTCAAAAGGGCTGAACACTGAAGCTTTCTTT
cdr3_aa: CAISESKGLNTEAFF

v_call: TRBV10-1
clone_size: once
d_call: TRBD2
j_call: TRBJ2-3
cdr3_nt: TGCGCCAGCACAGGGACTAGCCTACTCACAGATACGCAGTATTTT
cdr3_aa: CASTGTSLLTDTQYF

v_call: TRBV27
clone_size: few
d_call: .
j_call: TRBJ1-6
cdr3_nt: TGTGCCAGCAGTCCGGACATCTCCTATAATTCACCCCTCCACTTT
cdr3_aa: CASSPDISYNSPLHF

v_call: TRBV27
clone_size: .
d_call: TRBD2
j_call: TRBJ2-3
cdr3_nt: TGTGCCAGCAGTTCCCTCGGGGGGGGGACAGATACGCAGTATTTT
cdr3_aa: CASSSLGGGTDTQYF

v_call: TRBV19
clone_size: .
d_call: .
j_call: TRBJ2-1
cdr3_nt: TGTGCTACGAAAACTATCTACCAAAGGGACAATGAGCAGTTCTTC
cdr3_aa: CATKTIYQRDNEQFF